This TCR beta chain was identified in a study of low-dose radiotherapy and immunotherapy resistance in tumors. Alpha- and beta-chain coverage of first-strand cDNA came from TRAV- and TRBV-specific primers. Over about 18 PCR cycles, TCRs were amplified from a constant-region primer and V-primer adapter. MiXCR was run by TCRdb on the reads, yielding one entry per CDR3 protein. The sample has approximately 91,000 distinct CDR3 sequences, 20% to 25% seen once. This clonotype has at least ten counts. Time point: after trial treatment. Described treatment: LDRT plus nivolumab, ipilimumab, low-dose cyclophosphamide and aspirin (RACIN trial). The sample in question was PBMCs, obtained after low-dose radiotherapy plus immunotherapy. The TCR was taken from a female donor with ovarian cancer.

As DNA, the CDR3 is TGTGCCAGCAGGCTCCTAAAATACAGGGGGAAGAGGCAGTTCTTC. As protein: CASRLLKYRGKRQFF. The V call is TRBV6-2 or TRBV6-3, the J call TRBJ2-1; 8 nucleotides align to TRBD1. With 6 bases clipped from V and 12 bases from J, the junction kept 16 bases outside the gene matches. The CDR3 totals 15 residues. Germline CDR1 and CDR2: MNHEY and SVGEGT.